The T cell receptor beta chain described here comes from a study of blood T cell repertoires in COVID-19. With 0 bases removed from V and 0 bases from J, the gap between germline ends came to 6 bases. Germline CDR1 SGHNT, CDR2 YYREEE (reference sequence). The CDR3 runs to 15 residues. Authors' processing steps: Amplification of reference gene primers was used by the study to estimate nucleated cell counts. The assay was immunoSEQ multiplex PCR, and TCRdb's table has in-frame clones only and misses some. V and J calls plus clone size are reproduced from that table; the DNA served to infer D and trimming. The table lists around 140,000 clones, 88% of them singletons.

Sequenced: peripheral blood. This chain connects TRBV5-4 to TRBJ2-2; no reliable D call. The sequence derives from a human donor in a cohort sampled during active COVID-19. The CDR3 region is CASSLGSANTGELFF. CDR3 sequence (DNA): TGTGCCAGCAGCTTGGGGAGTGCGAACACCGGGGAGCTGTTTTTT.